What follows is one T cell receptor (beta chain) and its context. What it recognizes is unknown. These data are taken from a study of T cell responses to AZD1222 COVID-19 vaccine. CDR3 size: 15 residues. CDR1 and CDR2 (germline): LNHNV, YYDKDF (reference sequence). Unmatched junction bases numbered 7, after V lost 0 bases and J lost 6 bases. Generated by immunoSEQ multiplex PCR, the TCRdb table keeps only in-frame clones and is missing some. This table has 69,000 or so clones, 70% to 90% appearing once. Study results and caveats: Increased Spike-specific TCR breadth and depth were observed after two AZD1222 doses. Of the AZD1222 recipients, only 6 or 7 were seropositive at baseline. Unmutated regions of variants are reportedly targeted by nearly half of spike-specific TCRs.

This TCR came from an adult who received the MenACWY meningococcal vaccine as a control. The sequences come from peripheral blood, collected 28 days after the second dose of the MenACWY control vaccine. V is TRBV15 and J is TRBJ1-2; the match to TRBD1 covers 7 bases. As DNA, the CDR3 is TGTGCCACCAGCAGAGATCCGACAGGGAATCATGGCTACACCTTC. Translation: CATSRDPTGNHGYTF.